This TCR beta chain is drawn from a study of tumor-infiltrating lymphocytes in primary liver carcinoma (dated by TCRdb to 2017 to 2019). For the study in its entirety: Between late 2015 and March 2016, five patients in China with histopathologically diagnosed primary liver carcinoma had surgical resection. Of the five patients, three men and two women aged 30 to 69 years, four had hepatocellular carcinoma and one had combined HCC and intrahepatic cholangiocarcinoma. For each liver tumor, the study sampled five regions along with adjacent normal tissue and blood, and applied TCRbeta repertoire sequencing, expression microarrays and whole-exome sequencing. High reproducibility was observed for the technical replicate repertoires, with mean shared-clone rates roughly 0.89 and correlation coefficients above 0.98. A total of approximately 35 specimens from 5 patients, comprising roughly 25 tumor regions, 5 adjacent noncancerous liver tissues and 5 peripheral blood samples, were covered by TCRbeta repertoire sequencing. Samples yielded roughly 3.5 to 7.5 million productive TCRbeta reads; read depth did not differ significantly between tissue types. Tumors of the five patients were stage T1-T3 N0M0 with maximum diameters of roughly 4 to 10 cm.

Of note for this clonotype: This clone's antigen is unknown. The junction differs from germline at one of its ends, possibly a read error.

CDR1 LGHNA and CDR2 YSLEER were looked up in the germline V gene. The CDR3 runs 17 amino acids, cysteine and phenylalanine included. Kept here is only the CDR3 DNA, which spans 51 bases and is read in frame from base 1. RNA from unsorted whole blood was extracted with TRIzol reagent, and germline DNA was obtained with the DNeasy Blood & Tissue kit. Chronic HBV infection was present in the patients, and the patients were treatment-naive at sampling. Around 3.6 milliliters of peripheral blood were collected into K2EDTA tubes before surgery. Starting from around 500 ng total RNA, TCRbeta-specific cDNA was produced by reverse transcription with a constant-region primer and ProtoScript II reverse transcriptase. TCRbeta libraries were built with three nested multiplex PCR rounds, a slightly modified ARM-PCR procedure. Multiplex TRBV1-TRBV30 forward primers and a Cbeta reverse primer were used in the first two PCR rounds, each of which was run for approximately 9 cycles. Sample barcodes and Illumina adapters were added in a final 25-cycle PCR using Deep VentR polymerase. Before sequencing, amplicons of 200-500 bp were purified from gel using a QIAquick gel extraction kit. An Illumina HiSeq 2500 was used to sequence the TCRbeta amplicons, generating 250-bp paired-end reads. Per the authors' processing: Trimmomatic v0.33 was used to quality-trim the reads, and FLASH v1.2.11 was used to merge paired reads so that full CDR3 sequences could be recovered. V, D and J germline segments were assigned to the rearranged TCRbeta sequences using MiGEC v1.2.1b. Clonotype statistics, along with Shannon-Wiener diversity indices, were calculated using VDJtools v1.0.0. Except for diversity analysis, only each sample's 250 most abundant clonotypes were used in subsequent analyses to reduce sampling bias. TCRdb reprocessing: public reads trimmed at Q25 with fastp, clones called with MiXCR, in-frame beta chains kept. Every distinct CDR3 protein forms one entry, paired with its most common genes and DNA. These V and J calls rely on TCRdb rather than the paper's analysis. The sample table shows approximately 310,000 distinct CDR3 sequences, and 60% to 80% are seen once. The top ten constitute roughly 9% of the sample.

Study-wide conclusions, independent of this receptor: The top 250 clones accounted for a significantly greater share of the repertoire in tumors than in blood (p = 0.039). Because only the TCR beta chain was sequenced and unpaired alpha chains were not captured, true repertoire diversity is likely underestimated. The study included only a few patients, and the authors note findings should be validated in a larger study. Consistent with antigen-driven expansion, pairs of tumor regions showed higher repertoire overlap (mean around 35%) than either tumor-adjacent pairs (around 17%) or tumor-blood pairs (roughly 15%). Since the samples were bulk and unsorted, there was no way to compare CD4+ and CD8+ T cell repertoires.

The receptor was isolated from a man aged 35-49 years with primary liver carcinoma and hepatitis B virus infection. In this chain, TRBV4-3 is recombined with TRBJ2-1; the D element might be TRBD1 or TRBD2, as each aligns at 6 bases. The sample comprised peripheral blood. The DNA sequence reads TGCGCCAGCAGCCAAACTCGGTCTCCGGGGGCCTACAATAAGCAGTCCTTC. It translates to CASSQTRSPGAYNKQSF.